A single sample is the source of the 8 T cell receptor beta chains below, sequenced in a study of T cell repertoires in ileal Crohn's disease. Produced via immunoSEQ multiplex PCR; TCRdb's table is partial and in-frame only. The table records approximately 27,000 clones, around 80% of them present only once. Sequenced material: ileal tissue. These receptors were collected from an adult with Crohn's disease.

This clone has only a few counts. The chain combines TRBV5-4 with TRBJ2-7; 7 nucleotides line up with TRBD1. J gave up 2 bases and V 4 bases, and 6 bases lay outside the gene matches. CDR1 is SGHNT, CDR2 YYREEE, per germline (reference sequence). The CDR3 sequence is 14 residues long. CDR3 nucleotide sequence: TGTGCCAGCAGCAAAGGGGGACAGACCTACGAGCAGTACTTC. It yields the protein CASSKGGQTYEQYF.

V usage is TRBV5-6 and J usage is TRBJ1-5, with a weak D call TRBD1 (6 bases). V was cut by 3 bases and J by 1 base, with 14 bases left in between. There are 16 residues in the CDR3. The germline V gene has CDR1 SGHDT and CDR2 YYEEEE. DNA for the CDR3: TGTGCCAGCAGCTCACAGGGAATGGGAAGCAATCAGCCCCAGCATTTT. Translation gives CASSSQGMGSNQPQHF.

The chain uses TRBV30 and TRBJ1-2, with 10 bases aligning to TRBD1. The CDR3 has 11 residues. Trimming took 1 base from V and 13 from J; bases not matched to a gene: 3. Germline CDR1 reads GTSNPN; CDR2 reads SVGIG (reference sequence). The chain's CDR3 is CAWSGDRGLTF. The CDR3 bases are TGTGCCTGGAGTGGAGACAGGGGGCTCACCTTC. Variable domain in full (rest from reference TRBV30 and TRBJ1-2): SQTIHQWPATLVQPVGSPLSLECTVEGTSNPNLYWYRQAAGRGLQLLFYSVGIGQISSEVPQNLSASRPQDRQFILSSKKLLLSDSGFYLCAWSGDRGLTFGSGTRLTVV.

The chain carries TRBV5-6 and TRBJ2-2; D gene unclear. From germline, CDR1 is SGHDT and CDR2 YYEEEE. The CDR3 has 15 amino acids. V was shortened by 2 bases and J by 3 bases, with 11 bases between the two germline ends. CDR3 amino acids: CASSFTKTDTGELFF. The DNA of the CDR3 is TGTGCCAGCAGCTTCACCAAAACGGACACCGGGGAGCTGTTTTTT.

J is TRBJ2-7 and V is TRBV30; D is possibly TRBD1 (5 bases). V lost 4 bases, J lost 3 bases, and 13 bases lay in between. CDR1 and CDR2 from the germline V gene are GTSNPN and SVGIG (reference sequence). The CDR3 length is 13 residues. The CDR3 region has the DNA TGTGCCTGGACCTACGACAGACTCTACGAGCAGTACTTC. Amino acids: CAWTYDRLYEQYF.

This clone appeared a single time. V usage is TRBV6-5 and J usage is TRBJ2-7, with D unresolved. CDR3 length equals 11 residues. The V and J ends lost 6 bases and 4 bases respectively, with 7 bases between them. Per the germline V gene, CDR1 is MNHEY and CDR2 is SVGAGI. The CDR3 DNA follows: TGTGCCAGCAGGGCCGAATACGAGCAGTACTTC. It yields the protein CASRAEYEQYF.

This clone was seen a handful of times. The CDR3 DNA is TGCGCCAGCAGCCTTATAGCGGGGGGGCCCCGGTTCTCCTACAATGAGCAGTTCTTC. Its protein product is CASSLIAGGPRFSYNEQFF. J is TRBJ2-1 and V is TRBV4-3, with 11 bases identical to TRBD2. Trimming took 4 bases from V and 0 from J; bases not matched to a gene: 11. Germline V gene sequence: CDR1 LGHNA, CDR2 YSLEER. The CDR3 loop spans 19 amino acids.

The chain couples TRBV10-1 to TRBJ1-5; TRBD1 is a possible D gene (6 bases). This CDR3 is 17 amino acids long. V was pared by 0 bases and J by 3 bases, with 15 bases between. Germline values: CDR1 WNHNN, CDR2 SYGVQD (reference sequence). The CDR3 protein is CASSESTGGEPNQPQHF. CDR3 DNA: TGCGCCAGCAGTGAGTCGACGGGGGGCGAACCCAATCAGCCCCAGCATTTT.